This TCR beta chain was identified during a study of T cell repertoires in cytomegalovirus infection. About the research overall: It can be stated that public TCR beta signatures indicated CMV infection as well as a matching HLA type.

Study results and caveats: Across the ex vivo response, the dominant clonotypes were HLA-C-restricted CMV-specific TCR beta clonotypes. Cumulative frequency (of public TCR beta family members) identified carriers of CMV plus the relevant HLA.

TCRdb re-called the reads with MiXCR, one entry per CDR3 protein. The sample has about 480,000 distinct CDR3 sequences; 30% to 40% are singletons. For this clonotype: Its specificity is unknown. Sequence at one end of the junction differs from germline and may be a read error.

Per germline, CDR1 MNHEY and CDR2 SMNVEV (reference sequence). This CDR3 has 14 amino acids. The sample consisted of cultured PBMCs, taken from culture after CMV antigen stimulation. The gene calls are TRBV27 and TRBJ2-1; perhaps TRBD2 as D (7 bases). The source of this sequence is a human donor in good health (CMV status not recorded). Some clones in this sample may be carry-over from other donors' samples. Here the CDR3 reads CATSGGGGYNEQFF. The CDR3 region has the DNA TGTGCCACCAGTGGGGGCGGGGGTTACAATGAGCAGTTCTTC.